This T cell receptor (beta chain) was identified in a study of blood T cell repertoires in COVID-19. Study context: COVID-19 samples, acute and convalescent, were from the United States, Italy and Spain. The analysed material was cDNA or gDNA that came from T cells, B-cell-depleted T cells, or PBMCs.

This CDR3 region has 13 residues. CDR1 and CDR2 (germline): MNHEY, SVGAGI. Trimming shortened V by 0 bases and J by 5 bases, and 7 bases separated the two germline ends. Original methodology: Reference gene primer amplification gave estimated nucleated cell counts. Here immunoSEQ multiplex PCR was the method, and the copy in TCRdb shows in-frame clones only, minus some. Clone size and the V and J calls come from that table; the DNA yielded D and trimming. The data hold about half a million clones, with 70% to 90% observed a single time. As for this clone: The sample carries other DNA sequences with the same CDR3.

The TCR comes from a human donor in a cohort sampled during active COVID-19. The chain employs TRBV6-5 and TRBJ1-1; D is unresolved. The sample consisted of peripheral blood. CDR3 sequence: CASSYSGRTEAFF. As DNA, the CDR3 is TGTGCCAGCAGTTACTCAGGGAGGACTGAAGCTTTCTTT.